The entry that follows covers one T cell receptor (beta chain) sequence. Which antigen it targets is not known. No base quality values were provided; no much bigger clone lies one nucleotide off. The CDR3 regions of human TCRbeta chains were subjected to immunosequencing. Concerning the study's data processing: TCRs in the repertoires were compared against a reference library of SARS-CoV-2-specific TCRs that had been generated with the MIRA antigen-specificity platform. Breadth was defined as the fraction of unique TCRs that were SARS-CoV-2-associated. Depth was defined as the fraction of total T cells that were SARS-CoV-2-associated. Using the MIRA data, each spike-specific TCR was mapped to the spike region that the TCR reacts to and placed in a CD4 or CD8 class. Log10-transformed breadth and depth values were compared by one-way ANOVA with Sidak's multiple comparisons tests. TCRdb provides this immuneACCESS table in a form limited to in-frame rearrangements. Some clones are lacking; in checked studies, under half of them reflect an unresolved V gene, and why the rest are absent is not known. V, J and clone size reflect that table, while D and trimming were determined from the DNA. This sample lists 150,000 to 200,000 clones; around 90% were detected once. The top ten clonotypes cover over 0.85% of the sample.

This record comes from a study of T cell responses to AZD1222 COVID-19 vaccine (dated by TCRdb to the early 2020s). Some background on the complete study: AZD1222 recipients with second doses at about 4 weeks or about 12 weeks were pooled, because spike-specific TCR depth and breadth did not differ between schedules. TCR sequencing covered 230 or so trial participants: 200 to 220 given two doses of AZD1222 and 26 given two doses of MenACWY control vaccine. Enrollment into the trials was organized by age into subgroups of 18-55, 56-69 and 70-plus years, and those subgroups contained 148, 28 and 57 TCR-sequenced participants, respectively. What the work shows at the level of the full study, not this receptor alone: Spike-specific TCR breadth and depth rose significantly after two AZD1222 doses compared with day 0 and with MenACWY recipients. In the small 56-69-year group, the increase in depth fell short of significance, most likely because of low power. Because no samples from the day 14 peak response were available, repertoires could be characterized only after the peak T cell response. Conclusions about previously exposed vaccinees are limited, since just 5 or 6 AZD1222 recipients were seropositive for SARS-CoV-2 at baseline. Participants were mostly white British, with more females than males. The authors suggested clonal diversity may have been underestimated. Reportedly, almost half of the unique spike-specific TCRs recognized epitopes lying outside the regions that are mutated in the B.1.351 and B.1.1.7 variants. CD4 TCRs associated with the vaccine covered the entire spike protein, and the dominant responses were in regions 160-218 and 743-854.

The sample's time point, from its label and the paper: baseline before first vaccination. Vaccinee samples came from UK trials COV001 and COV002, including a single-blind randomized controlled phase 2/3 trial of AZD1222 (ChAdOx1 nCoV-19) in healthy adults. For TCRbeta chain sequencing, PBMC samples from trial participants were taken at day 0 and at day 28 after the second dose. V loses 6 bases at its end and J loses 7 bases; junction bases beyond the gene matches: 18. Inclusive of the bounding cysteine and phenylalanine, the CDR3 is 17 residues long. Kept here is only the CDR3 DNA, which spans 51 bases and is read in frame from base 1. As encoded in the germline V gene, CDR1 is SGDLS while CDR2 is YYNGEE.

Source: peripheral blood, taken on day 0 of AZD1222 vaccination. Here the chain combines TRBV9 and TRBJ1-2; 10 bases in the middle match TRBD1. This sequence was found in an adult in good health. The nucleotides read TGTGCCAGCACCCCGGGGGACAGGGGCACTGATAGAGGTGGCTACACCTTC. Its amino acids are CASTPGDRGTDRGGYTF.